What follows are 5 T cell receptor beta chains derived from one specimen sequenced in a study of blood T cell repertoires in COVID-19. This table comes from immunoSEQ multiplex PCR, and its TCRdb copy is limited to in-frame clones, with some not included. The table records about 67,000 clones, around nine tenths of them present only once. Sequencing used peripheral blood. Every receptor here comes from a woman of 80 years or more with acute or convalescent COVID-19.

The J gene is TRBJ2-2, the V gene TRBV2; 12 bases line up with TRBD2. Looked up from germline, CDR1 is SNHLY and CDR2 is FYNNEI. Germline trimming cut 2 bases from V and 7 bases from J; bases unmatched to any gene: 2. CDR3 length: 15 amino acids. As DNA, the CDR3 is TGTGCCAGCAGTGAAACTAGCGGGGGGAGCGGGGAGCTGTTTTTT. Protein product: CASSETSGGSGELFF.

The V and J genes are TRBV30 and TRBJ2-7, with D possibly being TRBD1 (5 bases). This CDR3 region has 12 residues. V lost 0 bases and J lost 5, with 8 bases in between. The germline V gene has CDR1 GTSNPN and CDR2 SVGIG (reference sequence). The CDR3: CAWSVKQDEQYF. The CDR3 DNA follows: TGTGCCTGGAGTGTAAAACAGGACGAGCAGTACTTC.

The V gene is TRBV15, the J gene TRBJ2-5; TRBD2 matches at 9 bases. V lost 0 bases, J lost 5 bases, and 4 bases stayed unmatched. Per the germline V gene, CDR1 is LNHNV and CDR2 is YYDKDF (reference sequence). CDR3 length: 15 amino acids. CDR3 nucleotide sequence: TGTGCCACCAGCAGAGACTGGACTAGCGTGGAGACCCAGTACTTC. Residues: CATSRDWTSVETQYF.

The genes are TRBV5-4 and TRBJ1-1, with D possibly matching TRBD1 (6 bases). There are 15 residues in the CDR3. The germline V gene encodes CDR1 SGHNT and CDR2 YYREEE (reference sequence). V gave up 4 bases and J gave up 5 bases, with 18 bases separating them. In DNA, the CDR3 is TGTGCCAGCAGCAGACTACAGGGTACGGAGACTGAAGCTTTCTTT. Translated, it gives CASSRLQGTETEAFF.

V is TRBV5-1 and J is TRBJ2-7; the match to TRBD1 covers 8 bases. The V gene end was trimmed by 3 bases and the J gene end by 3 bases; junction bases not matched to a gene: 5. There are 14 residues in the CDR3. Germline V gene data show CDR1 as SGHRS and CDR2 as YFSETQ. In DNA, the CDR3 is TGCGCCAGCAGCTCTACAGGGGGAAGCTACGAGCAGTACTTC. Translating it yields CASSSTGGSYEQYF.